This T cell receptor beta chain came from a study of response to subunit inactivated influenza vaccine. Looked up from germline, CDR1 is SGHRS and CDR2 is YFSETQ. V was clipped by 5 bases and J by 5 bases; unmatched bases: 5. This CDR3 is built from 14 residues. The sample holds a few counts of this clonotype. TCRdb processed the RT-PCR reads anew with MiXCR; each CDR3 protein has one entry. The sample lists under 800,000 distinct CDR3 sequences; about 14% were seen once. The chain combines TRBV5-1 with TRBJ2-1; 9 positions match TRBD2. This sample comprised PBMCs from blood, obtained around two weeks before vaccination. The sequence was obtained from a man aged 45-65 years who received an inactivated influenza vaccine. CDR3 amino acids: CASSSTSGNNEQFF. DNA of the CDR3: TGCGCCAGCAGTTCGACTAGCGGAAACAATGAGCAGTTCTTC. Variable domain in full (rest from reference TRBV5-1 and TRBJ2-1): KAGVTQTPRYLIKTRGQQVTLSCSPISGHRSVSWYQQTPGQGLQFLFEYFSETQRNKGNFPGRFSGRQFSNSRSEMNVSTLELGDSALYLCASSSTSGNNEQFFGPGTRLTVL.